This T cell receptor beta chain was recovered during a study of Ad26.COV2.S vaccination and SARS-CoV-2 variants. Whole-study context: Of the COV1001 trial arms, the Ad26.COV2.S arm included the donor. Intramuscularly, Ad26.COV2.S was given either once or twice, 56 days apart.

The treatment was: around 19 received Ad26.COV2.S at low or high dose, single or two shots; 5 received placebo; per-sample allocation not given. Following the first vaccine or placebo injection, samples were taken on day 63. In the vaccine, an Ad26 vector expressed the SARS-CoV-2 spike of the Wuhan strain. The CDR3 loop spans 15 amino acids. V was pared by 7 bases and J by 4 bases, with 10 bases of the junction left unmatched. Germline CDR1 reads SGHTA; CDR2 reads FQGNSA. Using immunoSEQ multiplex PCR, the repertoire was profiled, and TCRdb retains in-frame clones only, with some absent. The sample yields about 370,000 clones, over 75% seen once.

The rearrangement uses TRBV7-2 and TRBJ2-1, with 7 bases lining up with TRBD2. This sequence originates from a person between 18 and 60 years old who received the Ad26.COV2.S COVID-19 vaccine or a placebo. The sample in question was peripheral blood, obtained in a trial of Ad26.COV2.S vaccine versus placebo. CDR3 coding DNA: TGTGCCAGCACCCCTTTGGCGGGAGCTTACAATGAGCAGTTCTTC. Its protein product is CASTPLAGAYNEQFF.